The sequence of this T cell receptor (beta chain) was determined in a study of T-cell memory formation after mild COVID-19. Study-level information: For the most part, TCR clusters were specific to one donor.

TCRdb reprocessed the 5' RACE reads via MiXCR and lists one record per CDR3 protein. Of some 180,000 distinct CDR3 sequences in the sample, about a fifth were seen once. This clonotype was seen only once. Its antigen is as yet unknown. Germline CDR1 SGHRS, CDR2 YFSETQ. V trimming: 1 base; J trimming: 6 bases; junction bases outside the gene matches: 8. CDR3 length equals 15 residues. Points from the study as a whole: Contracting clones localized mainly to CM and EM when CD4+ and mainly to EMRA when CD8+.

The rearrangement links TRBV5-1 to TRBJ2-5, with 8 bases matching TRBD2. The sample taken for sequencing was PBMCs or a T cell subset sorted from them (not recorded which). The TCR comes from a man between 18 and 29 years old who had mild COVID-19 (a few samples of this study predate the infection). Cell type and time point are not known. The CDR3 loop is CASSLPTGGVKTQYF. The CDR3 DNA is TGCGCCAGCAGCTTGCCGACCGGGGGGGTGAAGACCCAGTACTTC.